A single sample is the source of the 23 T cell receptor beta chains below, sequenced in a study of T cell repertoires in cytomegalovirus infection. TCRdb fed the reads into MiXCR, producing one record per CDR3 protein. The sample consists of about 400,000 distinct CDR3 sequences, 34% of them appearing once. Their antigens are not known. Specimen: cultured PBMCs, collected from culture after CMV antigen stimulation. These receptors were taken from a human donor in good health (CMV status not recorded). Some clones in this sample may be carry-over from other donors' samples.

This clonotype has more than one count but fewer than ten. The chain has TRBV10-3 and TRBJ2-5, with D perhaps TRBD1 or TRBD2 (6 bases each). The V and J ends lost 6 bases and 6 bases respectively, with 23 bases between them. The CDR3 loop spans 16 amino acids. Per the germline V gene, CDR1 is ENHRY and CDR2 is SYGVKD. This chain's CDR3 is CAISAPPGGALKTQYF. CDR3 nucleotide sequence: TGTGCCATCAGCGCCCCTCCCGGGGGCGCGTTGAAGACCCAGTACTTC.

This chain joins TRBV2 and TRBJ2-2, with TRBD1 identical over 7 bases. The trim removed 8 bases at V and 7 bases at J, leaving 4 bases unmatched. The CDR3 covers 12 residues. Germline-derived CDR1 and CDR2 are SNHLY and FYNNEI. The CDR3 spells CASLGQIGELFF. The CDR3, as DNA: TGTGCCAGCCTGGGACAGATCGGGGAGCTGTTTTTT.

In DNA, the CDR3 is TGTGCCAGCAGACACGGACAGCTTTTGGGCGAGCAGTTCTTC. Its protein is CASRHGQLLGEQFF. The V and J genes are TRBV7-2 and TRBJ2-1, with a possible D match to TRBD1 (6 bases). The V gene's germline CDR1 is SGHTA and CDR2 FQGNSA. This CDR3 contains 14 residues. The V and J ends lost 6 bases and 10 bases respectively, with 19 bases between them.

This clonotype was seen more than once but under ten times. The chain has TRBV7-8 and TRBJ2-1; TRBD2 might be the D (5 bases). Germline assignment: CDR1 SGHVS and CDR2 FQNEAQ. The CDR3 totals 15 residues. Trimming stripped 4 bases from V and 10 bases from J, with 20 bases between. The CDR3 DNA is TGTGCCAGCAGCTGGGAGCGAAGTGGACTGTCAGAGCAGTTCTTC. This codes for CASSWERSGLSEQFF.

This clonotype was found a few times. The chain employs TRBV7-2 and TRBJ1-1, with no clear D. Trimming took off 0 bases at V and 5 bases at J, with 10 bases between the two ends. The CDR3 extends over 14 amino acids. Germline V gene sequence: CDR1 SGHTA, CDR2 FQGNSA. CDR3 nucleotides: TGTGCCAGCAGCTTAGCGGTCCGGAGTACTGAAGCTTTCTTT. Its protein product is CASSLAVRSTEAFF.

This chain connects TRBV28 to TRBJ1-4; D is unclear. Germline-derived CDR1 and CDR2 are MDHEN and SYDVKM. Trimming removed 7 bases at V and 8 bases at J, with 17 bases between. The CDR3 contains 14 residues. For the CDR3, the DNA is TGTGCCAGCACCCTCCACGGAGAGTACGAAAAACTGTTTTTT. Protein: CASTLHGEYEKLFF.

This rearrangement joins TRBV29-1 to TRBJ2-7, with TRBD2 identical over 8 bases. The germline V gene has CDR1 SQVTM and CDR2 ANQGSEA. The CDR3 totals 14 residues. J lost 0 bases, V lost 4 bases, and 5 bases had no gene match. CDR3 nucleotide sequence: TGCAGCGTTGGTCGGGCGGGGGGCTCCTACGAGCAGTACTTC. Its protein product is CSVGRAGGSYEQYF.

V usage is TRBV7-9 and J usage is TRBJ2-7, with TRBD2 matching over 8 bases. V was pared by 4 bases and J by 3 bases, with 5 bases of the junction left unmatched. This CDR3 is built from 14 residues. CDR1 and CDR2 (germline): SEHNR, FQNEAQ (reference sequence). CDR3 in amino acids: CASSSSGTSYEQYF. CDR3 DNA sequence: TGTGCCAGCAGCTCCTCCGGGACTAGCTACGAGCAGTACTTC. The whole variable domain, remainder taken from reference TRBV7-9 and TRBJ2-7, is DTGVSQNPRHKITKRGQNVTFRCDPISEHNRLYWYRQTLGQGPEFLTYFQNEAQLEKSRLLSDRFSAERPKGSFSTLEIQRTEQGDSAMYLCASSSSGTSYEQYFGPGTRLTVT.

The chain joins TRBV5-1 to TRBJ1-6; TRBD1 matches 9 bases. Trimming at V came to 4 bases and at J to 10 bases, leaving 9 bases not matched to a gene. From germline, CDR1 is SGHRS and CDR2 YFSETQ. This CDR3 contains 15 residues. CDR3 sequence reads: CASSHTGDRDSPLHF. The CDR3 bases are TGCGCCAGCAGCCATACCGGGGACAGGGACTCACCCCTCCACTTT.

This clonotype has more than one count but fewer than ten. V usage is TRBV18 and J usage is TRBJ2-7, with D possibly being TRBD1 or TRBD2 (5 bases each). V shed 0 bases and J shed 2 bases, with 5 bases lying between them. Germline CDR1 reads KGHSH; CDR2 reads LQKENI. This CDR3 is built from 13 residues. The CDR3 DNA reads as TGTGCCAGCTCACCACCGGGGGCCTACGAGCAGTACGTC. This translates into CASSPPGAYEQYV.

Note on this clonotype: The conserved closing phenylalanine or tryptophan is absent in this CDR3, likely reflecting a read error. The chain's CDR3 is CASTGLQGRQETQYL. The CDR3, as DNA: TGTGCCAGCACCGGACTACAGGGCCGTCAAGAGACCCAGTACTTA. The rearrangement joins TRBV7-2 to TRBJ2-5; D is perhaps TRBD1 or TRBD2 (6 bases each). The V end lost 7 bases, the J end lost 2 bases, and 17 bases lay between the germline ends. Germline V gives CDR1 SGHTA, CDR2 FQGNSA. The CDR3 extends over 15 amino acids.

At least ten counts were recorded for this clonotype. V usage is TRBV7-2 and J usage is TRBJ2-5; D gene unclear. V was trimmed by 2 bases and J by 8 bases, leaving 6 bases between them. Germline values: CDR1 SGHTA, CDR2 FQGNSA. The CDR3 has 11 amino acids. The CDR3 here is CASSLLSTQYF. DNA for the CDR3: TGTGCCAGCAGCTTATTGTCAACCCAGTACTTC. The entire variable domain, with the rest obtained from reference TRBV7-2 and TRBJ2-5, is as follows: GAGVSQSPSNKVTEKGKDVELRCDPISGHTALYWYRQSLGQGLEFLIYFQGNSAPDKSGLPSDRFSAERTGGSVSTLTIQRTQQEDSAVYLCASSLLSTQYFGPGTRLLVL.

This chain uses TRBV12-3 or TRBV12-4 with TRBJ2-1; possibly TRBD2 for D (6 bases). The V end was cut by 5 bases, the J end by 8 bases, with 19 bases between. The CDR3 has 15 residues. The CDR3 nucleotides are TGTGCCAGCAGTCCCCGGTGGAGGGGAGAAGATGAGCAGTTCTTC. It codes for CASSPRWRGEDEQFF.

V and J are TRBV11-2 and TRBJ2-1, with D possibly matching TRBD2 (5 bases). CDR3 length: 17 residues. Trimming pared 5 bases from V and 2 bases from J, leaving 19 bases between. Germline values: CDR1 SGHAT, CDR2 FQNNGV. In nucleotides, the CDR3 is TGTGCCAGCAGCCCCTCCCCCTTAGCGAACACCTACAATGAGCAGTTCTTC. This sequence encodes CASSPSPLANTYNEQFF.

The sample holds a few counts of this clonotype. This sequence joins TRBV28 and TRBJ1-2; tentatively, D is TRBD1 (6 bases). This CDR3 contains 11 residues. V dropped 8 bases and J dropped 8 bases, with 12 bases sitting between them. In germline, CDR1 is MDHEN, CDR2 SYDVKM. DNA of the CDR3: TGTGCCAGCCTGGACAGTTCCGGCTACACCTTC. Amino acids: CASLDSSGYTF.

This clonotype was seen only a few times. This rearrangement joins TRBV5-1 to TRBJ2-5, with 11 bases that match TRBD2. The CDR3 has 17 amino acids. Germline-derived CDR1 and CDR2 are SGHRS and YFSETQ. J gave up 3 bases and V 3 bases, and 10 bases lay outside the gene matches. DNA for the CDR3: TGCGCCAGCAGCTCTACCGGGACTAGCGGCTTCAAAGAGACCCAGTACTTC. The encoded protein is CASSSTGTSGFKETQYF.

This clonotype was seen more than once but under ten times. The chain couples TRBV7-2 to TRBJ2-2; possible D gene TRBD1, 6 bases. V was clipped by 5 bases and J by 5 bases, with 15 bases between them. Germline loops: CDR1 SGHTA, CDR2 FQGNSA. CDR3 size: 15 residues. The CDR3 loop is CASSRGGEDTGELFF. As DNA, the CDR3 is TGTGCCAGCAGCCGAGGGGGTGAAGATACCGGGGAGCTGTTTTTT.

This clonotype was counted between two and nine times. The chain combines TRBV6-5 with TRBJ2-3, with unresolved D. This CDR3 has 12 amino acids. Per germline, CDR1 MNHEY and CDR2 SVGAGI. Trimming removed 2 bases from V and 6 bases from J, with 6 bases in between. The CDR3 DNA reads TGTGCCAGCAGTTACGTCTATGATACGCAGTATTTT. Its protein is CASSYVYDTQYF.

This clonotype appeared once. The chain carries TRBV4-1 and TRBJ2-3; 11 nucleotides match TRBD2. V was clipped by 1 base and J by 5 bases; unmatched bases: 5. Germline CDR1 is MGHRA and CDR2 is YSYEKL. The CDR3 spans 16 residues. In nucleotides, the CDR3 is TGCGCCAGCAGCCAAGTGTTAGCGGGAGGGCAAGATACGCAGTATTTT. This gives the protein CASSQVLAGGQDTQYF.

This clonotype has just a few counts. The chain uses TRBV11-2 and TRBJ2-3; tentatively, D is TRBD2 (6 bases). Germline assignment: CDR1 SGHAT and CDR2 FQNNGV. V was cut by 5 bases and J by 4 bases, with 16 bases left in between. The CDR3 covers 15 residues. The CDR3 protein is CASSLSGALPDTQYF. In nucleotides, the CDR3 is TGTGCCAGCAGCCTTAGCGGAGCCCTTCCAGATACGCAGTATTTT.

This chain uses TRBV29-1 with TRBJ2-3, with 8 bases identical to TRBD2. Losses at the gene ends were 0 bases for V and 4 bases for J; bases not matched to a gene: 9. Germline V gene sequence: CDR1 SQVTM, CDR2 ANQGSEA. The CDR3 extends over 16 amino acids. CDR3 sequence (DNA): TGCAGCGTTGAAGAGGGGTTTAGCGGGACGCCAGATACGCAGTATTTT. It specifies CSVEEGFSGTPDTQYF.

The rearrangement links TRBV4-1 to TRBJ2-3; 12 nucleotides line up with TRBD2. Trimming took 3 bases from V and 3 from J; bases not matched to a gene: 7. This CDR3 has 17 amino acids. The germline V gene encodes CDR1 MGHRA and CDR2 YSYEKL. The CDR3 nucleotides read TGCGCCAGCAGCCAGCCTAGCGGGAGGGCCCAAACAGATACGCAGTATTTT. Residues: CASSQPSGRAQTDTQYF.

This clonotype has more than one count but fewer than ten. The chain combines TRBV2 with TRBJ1-1; 7 bases agree with TRBD1. Germline values: CDR1 SNHLY, CDR2 FYNNEI. This CDR3 has 13 amino acids. V trimming: 8 bases; J trimming: 11 bases; junction bases outside the gene matches: 14. CDR3 protein: CASQDRVDSGAFF. As DNA, the CDR3 is TGTGCCAGCCAAGACAGGGTGGATTCAGGGGCTTTCTTT.